What follows is one T cell receptor (beta chain) and its context. Its specificity is unknown. Time point specified: week 35, safety follow-up. It was 300 ug of mutant IDH1 20-mer peptide that made up each vaccine dose, given with topical imiquimod. The CDR3 contains 17 residues. Per the germline V gene, CDR1 is SGHTA and CDR2 is FQGNSA. Trimming left V 3 bases short and J 4 bases short, with 21 bases between. This sample stems from a study of a mutant IDH1 vaccine in newly diagnosed glioma. The wider study: Most patients had radiochemotherapy with temozolomide before enrollment; others had one alone. Visit V12 was conducted at week 35 as the safety follow-up. Visit V13 came later, at week 47.

Profiling relied on immunoSEQ multiplex PCR, and the TCRdb table lists in-frame clones only, not all of them. Among some 60,000 clones listed, 81% were seen once. The rearrangement links TRBV7-2 to TRBJ2-5; D is undetermined. This receptor was identified in a middle-aged man with glioma. The sequences come from PBMCs, collected from a glioma patient whose treatment included an IDH1 peptide vaccine. In DNA form, the CDR3 reads TGTGCCAGCAGCTTCTCACCGCCCATACTTCATGGAGAGACCCAGTACTTC. Its protein is CASSFSPPILHGETQYF. The whole variable domain, filled in from reference TRBV7-2 and TRBJ2-5, reads GAGVSQSPSNKVTEKGKDVELRCDPISGHTALYWYRQSLGQGLEFLIYFQGNSAPDKSGLPSDRFSAERTGGSVSTLTIQRTQQEDSAVYLCASSFSPPILHGETQYFGPGTRLLVL.